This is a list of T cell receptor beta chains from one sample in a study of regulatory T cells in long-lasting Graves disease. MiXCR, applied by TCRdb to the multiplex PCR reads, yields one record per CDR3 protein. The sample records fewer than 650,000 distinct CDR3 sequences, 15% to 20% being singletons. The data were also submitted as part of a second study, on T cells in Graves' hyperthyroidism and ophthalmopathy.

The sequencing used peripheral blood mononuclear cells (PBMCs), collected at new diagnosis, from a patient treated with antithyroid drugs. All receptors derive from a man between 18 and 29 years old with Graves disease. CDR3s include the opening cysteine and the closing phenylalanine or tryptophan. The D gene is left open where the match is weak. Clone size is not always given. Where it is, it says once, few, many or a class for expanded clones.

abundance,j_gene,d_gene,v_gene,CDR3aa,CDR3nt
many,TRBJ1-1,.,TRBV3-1,CASSQEGLNTEAFF,TGTGCCAGCAGCCAAGAGGGTCTTAACACTGAAGCTTTCTTT
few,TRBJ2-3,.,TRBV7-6,CASSSQPGRADTQYF,TGTGCCAGCAGCTCCCAACCGGGAAGGGCAGATACGCAGTATTTT
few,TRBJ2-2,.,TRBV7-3,CASSNGRDTGELFF,TGTGCCAGCAGCAACGGGAGAGACACCGGGGAGCTGTTTTTT
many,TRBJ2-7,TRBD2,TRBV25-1,CASSTLAGAGGEQYF,TGTGCCAGCAGTACCCTGGCGGGAGCCGGGGGAGAGCAGTACTTC
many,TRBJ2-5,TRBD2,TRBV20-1,CSVTGTSGIETQYF,TGCAGTGTGACCGGGACTAGCGGGATAGAGACCCAGTACTTC
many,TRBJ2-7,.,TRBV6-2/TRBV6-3,CASSYGWEQYF,TGTGCCAGCAGTTATGGGTGGGAGCAGTACTTC
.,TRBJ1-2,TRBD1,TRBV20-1,CSAREPWQGANYGYTF,TGCAGTGCTAGAGAGCCGTGGCAGGGGGCGAACTATGGCTACACCTTC
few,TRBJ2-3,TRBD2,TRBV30,CAWSVRKTSGGDTQYF,TGTGCCTGGAGTGTTAGGAAAACTAGCGGGGGCGATACGCAGTATTTT
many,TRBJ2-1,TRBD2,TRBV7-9,CASSSGLAGGHEQFF,TGTGCCAGCAGCTCCGGACTAGCGGGAGGTCATGAGCAGTTCTTC
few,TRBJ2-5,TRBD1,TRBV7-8,CASSLRAGTAQRETQYF,TGTGCCAGCAGCTTGCGAGCAGGGACAGCACAAAGGGAGACCCAGTACTTC
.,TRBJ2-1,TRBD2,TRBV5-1,CASSHGPLAGVGNEQFF,TGTGCCAGCAGCCACGGGCCGCTAGCGGGAGTCGGGAATGAGCAGTTCTTC
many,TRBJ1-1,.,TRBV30,CAWRTIQGPYAEAFF,TGTGCCTGGAGAACAATCCAGGGGCCCTACGCTGAAGCTTTCTTT
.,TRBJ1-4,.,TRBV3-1,CASSQDGGFISEKLFF,TGTGCCAGCAGCCAAGACGGGGGGTTTATTAGTGAAAAACTGTTTTTT
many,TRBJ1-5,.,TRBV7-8,CASSFGDGFDQPQHF,TGTGCCAGCAGCTTTGGTGACGGGTTCGATCAGCCCCAGCATTTT
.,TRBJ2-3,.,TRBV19,CASSTATLGNTQYF,TGTGCCAGTAGTACGGCAACCCTGGGTAATACGCAGTATTTT
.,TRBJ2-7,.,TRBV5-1,CASQTGPRDEQYF,TGCGCCAGCCAAACCGGACCCAGGGACGAGCAGTACTTC
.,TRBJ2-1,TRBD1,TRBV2,CAGNPGQGYNEQFF,TGTGCCGGCAACCCGGGACAGGGCTACAATGAGCAGTTCTTC
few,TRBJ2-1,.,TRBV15,CATSRPWGGQEQFF,TGTGCCACCAGCAGACCTTGGGGGGGACAGGAGCAGTTCTTC
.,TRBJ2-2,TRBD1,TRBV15,CATSRERGQGANTGELFF,TGTGCCACCAGCAGAGAAAGGGGACAGGGGGCCAATACCGGGGAGCTGTTTTTT
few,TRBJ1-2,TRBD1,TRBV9,CASSAPGQVGTGGYTF,TGTGCCAGCAGCGCCCCGGGACAGGTCGGGACCGGGGGCTACACCTTC
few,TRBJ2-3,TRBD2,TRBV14,CASSWVRASGKASTDTQYF,TGTGCCAGCAGTTGGGTCCGGGCTAGCGGGAAGGCTAGCACAGATACGCAGTATTTT
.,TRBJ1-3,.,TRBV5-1,CASSMDGISGNTIYF,TGCGCCAGCAGCATGGACGGGATCTCTGGAAACACCATATATTTT
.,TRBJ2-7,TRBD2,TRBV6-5,CASSYALAETYEQYF,TGTGCCAGCAGTTACGCACTAGCGGAGACCTACGAGCAGTACTTC
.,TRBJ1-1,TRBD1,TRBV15,CATSRGRDRGNTEAFF,TGTGCCACCAGCAGAGGCCGGGACAGGGGGAACACTGAAGCTTTCTTT
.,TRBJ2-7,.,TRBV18,CASSPLRNYEQYF,TGTGCCAGCTCACCCCTGAGGAACTACGAGCAGTACTTC
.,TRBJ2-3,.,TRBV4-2,CASSQGMSAADTQYF,TGTGCCAGCAGCCAAGGGATGTCTGCGGCAGATACGCAGTATTTT
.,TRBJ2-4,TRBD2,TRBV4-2,CASSQDGGRGKNIQYF,TGTGCCAGCAGCCAAGACGGCGGGAGGGGGAAAAACATTCAGTACTTC
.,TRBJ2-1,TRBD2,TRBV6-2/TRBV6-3,CASSEWLAASSYNEQFF,TGTGCCAGCAGTGAATGGCTAGCGGCAAGCTCCTACAATGAGCAGTTCTTC
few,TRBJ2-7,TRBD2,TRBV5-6,CASSWTTSGVYEQYF,TGTGCCAGCAGCTGGACGACTAGCGGAGTTTACGAGCAGTACTTC
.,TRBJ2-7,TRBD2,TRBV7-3,CASSALAGPLYEQYF,TGTGCCAGCAGCGCCCTAGCGGGGCCCCTCTACGAGCAGTACTTC
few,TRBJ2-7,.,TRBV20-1,CSARTEGSYEQYF,TGCAGTGCCCGCACGGAGGGATCCTACGAGCAGTACTTC
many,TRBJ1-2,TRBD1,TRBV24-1,CATSDNDRAGGHGYTF,TGTGCCACCAGTGATAACGACAGGGCGGGTGGTCATGGCTACACCTTC
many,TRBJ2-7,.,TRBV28,CASSLEIGTNEQYF,TGTGCCAGCAGTTTGGAAATCGGGACAAACGAGCAGTACTTC
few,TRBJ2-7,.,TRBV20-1,CSARDWGASSYEQYF,TGCAGTGCTAGAGATTGGGGGGCTAGCTCCTACGAGCAGTACTTC
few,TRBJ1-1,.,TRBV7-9,CASSRPMARVNTEAFF,TGTGCCAGCAGCCGACCCATGGCGAGGGTGAACACTGAAGCTTTCTTT
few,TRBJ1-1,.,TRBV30,CAWSPDVRAFF,TGTGCCTGGAGCCCAGACGTAAGAGCTTTCTTT
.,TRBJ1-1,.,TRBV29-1,CSVETPNTEAFF,TGCAGCGTTGAGACCCCGAACACTGAAGCTTTCTTT
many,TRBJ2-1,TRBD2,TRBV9,CASSALAGGHRRGEQFF,TGTGCCAGCAGCGCTCTAGCGGGAGGGCACCGGAGAGGTGAGCAGTTCTTC
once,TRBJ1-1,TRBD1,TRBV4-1,CASSQNRDSPLEAFF,TGCGCCAGCAGCCAAAACCGGGACAGCCCTCTTGAAGCTTTCTTT
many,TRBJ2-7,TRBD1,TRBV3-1,CASSHSTGNYEQYF,TGTGCCAGCAGCCACTCGACAGGGAACTACGAGCAGTACTTC
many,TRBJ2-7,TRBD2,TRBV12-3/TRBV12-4,CASREGTSGYEQYF,TGTGCCAGCAGAGAAGGGACTAGCGGCTACGAGCAGTACTTC
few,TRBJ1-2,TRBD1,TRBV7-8,CASSSDGVQGGHGYTF,TGTGCCAGCAGCTCCGATGGAGTTCAGGGGGGCCATGGCTACACCTTC
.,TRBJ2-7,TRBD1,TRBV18,CASSPMGTGFYEQYF,TGTGCCAGCTCACCAATGGGGACAGGGTTCTACGAGCAGTACTTC
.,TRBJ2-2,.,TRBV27,CATRKEGLGAGELFF,TGTGCTACCAGGAAAGAGGGGTTAGGGGCCGGGGAGCTGTTTTTT
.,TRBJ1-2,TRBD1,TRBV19,CASSTGGYGYTF,TGTGCCAGTAGTACAGGGGGGTATGGCTACACCTTC
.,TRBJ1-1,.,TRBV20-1,CSASQRGTEAFF,TGCAGTGCTAGTCAAAGAGGGACTGAAGCTTTCTTT
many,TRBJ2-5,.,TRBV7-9,CASRGAQETQYF,TGTGCCAGCAGAGGAGCCCAAGAGACCCAGTACTTC
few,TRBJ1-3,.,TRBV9,CASSVDEGYRNTIYF,TGTGCCAGCAGCGTAGATGAGGGCTATCGAAACACCATATATTTT